This is a list of T cell receptor beta chains from one sample in a study of shared clonotypes between healthy human individuals. Sequencing used immunoSEQ multiplex PCR; TCRdb keeps in-frame clones, though not all of them. The sample has about 1.4 million clones, around 97% seen once. Sequencing input: naive CD4+ T cells sorted from blood. The receptors were gathered from a man aged 25-45 years in good health. Both conserved end residues are part of each CDR3. The D gene is left open where the match is weak.

D gene: TRBD2; V gene: TRBV5-1; CDR3 protein: CASSLEGLAGGSGNEQFF
D gene: .; V gene: TRBV11-3; CDR3 protein: CASSLVAGGPYEQYF
D gene: .; V gene: TRBV5-4; CDR3 protein: CASSLGGTYEQYF
D gene: .; V gene: TRBV19; CDR3 protein: CASSYPGGAGPQHF
D gene: TRBD1; V gene: TRBV7-6; CDR3 protein: CASSLAPQGANSYEQYF
D gene: .; V gene: TRBV5-6; CDR3 protein: CASSWDHREAFF
D gene: TRBD1; V gene: TRBV7-7; CDR3 protein: CASSRTGGADTQYF
D gene: .; V gene: TRBV7-6; CDR3 protein: CASSPPLAIQFF
D gene: .; V gene: TRBV27; CDR3 protein: CATLPRGYSGANVLTF
D gene: .; V gene: TRBV5-1; CDR3 protein: CASSLGPNQPQHF
D gene: TRBD1; V gene: TRBV6-1; CDR3 protein: CASSEGQTANYGYTF
D gene: .; V gene: TRBV7-8; CDR3 protein: CASSLGWGQPQHF
D gene: TRBD1; V gene: TRBV28; CDR3 protein: CASSSGQGHEQYF
D gene: .; V gene: TRBV5-6; CDR3 protein: CASSLERAQETQYF
D gene: .; V gene: TRBV5-1; CDR3 protein: CASCEGQETQYF
D gene: .; V gene: TRBV7-9; CDR3 protein: CASSPRGQPQHF
D gene: TRBD1; V gene: TRBV19; CDR3 protein: CASRQGVGRSNEKLFF
D gene: .; V gene: TRBV25-1; CDR3 protein: CASSDLFPQESSTDTQYF
D gene: .; V gene: TRBV6-5; CDR3 protein: CASSYLPSNQPQHF
D gene: .; V gene: TRBV28; CDR3 protein: CASSLSFGVSTSTDTQYF
D gene: .; V gene: TRBV2; CDR3 protein: CASKMGPQNYGYTF
D gene: .; V gene: TRBV28; CDR3 protein: CASSPRSTRRHEQYF
D gene: .; V gene: TRBV7-9; CDR3 protein: CASSLAVGRRMYTDTQYF
D gene: .; V gene: TRBV6-6; CDR3 protein: CASSYGTGAKNIQYF
D gene: .; V gene: TRBV10-1; CDR3 protein: CASSESPTHGYTF
D gene: TRBD1; V gene: TRBV27; CDR3 protein: CASSSRQGAYEQYF
D gene: TRBD2; V gene: TRBV5-1; CDR3 protein: CASSPGLAGGYNEQFF
D gene: .; V gene: TRBV11-2; CDR3 protein: CASSLDTISYEQYF
D gene: TRBD2; V gene: TRBV7-9; CDR3 protein: CASSFRAGGGEQFF
D gene: .; V gene: TRBV18; CDR3 protein: CASSPSLYNEQFF
D gene: .; V gene: TRBV19; CDR3 protein: CASSRTFKSQGYTF
D gene: .; V gene: TRBV6-5; CDR3 protein: CASSYGPGASYGYTF
D gene: .; V gene: TRBV2; CDR3 protein: CASSEGSRDQPQHF
D gene: .; V gene: TRBV11-2; CDR3 protein: CALPGGRTGNTIYF
D gene: .; V gene: TRBV2; CDR3 protein: CASTGYNEQFF
D gene: TRBD2; V gene: TRBV5-1; CDR3 protein: CASSGSGTSTDTQYF
D gene: .; V gene: TRBV14; CDR3 protein: CASSQGFVRGETQYF
D gene: .; V gene: TRBV5-6; CDR3 protein: CASSLAGVSGYTF
D gene: .; V gene: TRBV7-9; CDR3 protein: CASSTHQGLYEQYF
D gene: .; V gene: TRBV2; CDR3 protein: CASLYTSWNTEAFF
D gene: TRBD2; V gene: TRBV5-1; CDR3 protein: CASKLTSGSETQYF
D gene: TRBD1; V gene: TRBV28; CDR3 protein: CANRGQDSTEAFF
D gene: TRBD1; V gene: TRBV9; CDR3 protein: CASSNRDSPGYGYTF
D gene: TRBD1; V gene: TRBV18; CDR3 protein: CASSPLDRGPLFGEQFF
D gene: .; V gene: TRBV28; CDR3 protein: CASSPLRPPYEQYF
D gene: .; V gene: TRBV27; CDR3 protein: CASKSTNGQHF
D gene: .; V gene: TRBV28; CDR3 protein: CASSSSGAGLTDTQYF
D gene: .; V gene: TRBV10-2; CDR3 protein: CASMSEWIYGYTF
D gene: .; V gene: TRBV28; CDR3 protein: CASGPGPSTDTQYF
D gene: TRBD2; V gene: TRBV5-4; CDR3 protein: CASSLEAGIRPSEQYF
D gene: .; V gene: TRBV30; CDR3 protein: CAWSVGPNRTF
D gene: .; V gene: TRBV14; CDR3 protein: CASSLNLRTEAFF
D gene: .; V gene: TRBV19; CDR3 protein: CASSSVSLGELFF
D gene: .; V gene: TRBV7-2; CDR3 protein: CASSRQAPDTQYF
D gene: .; V gene: TRBV7-3; CDR3 protein: CASSLGLSREQFF